This entry is about one TCR beta chain. The entry originates in a study of T cell clonotyping in hematopoietic cell transplantation. Sample time point: recipient sample about 28 days before transplant, after cytoreduction. This CDR3 is built from 16 residues. Losses at the gene ends were 3 bases for V and 8 bases for J; bases not matched to a gene: 11. Germline assignment: CDR1 MNHEY and CDR2 SVGAGI. TCRdb's copy holds only in-frame clones and misses some; the assay was immunoSEQ multiplex PCR. The data contain roughly 28,000 clones, about 93% of them singletons. This TCR was sampled from a man aged 45 to 65 with acute myeloid leukemia. Some clones in this sample may be carry-over from other donors' samples. The V gene is TRBV6-5, the J gene TRBJ2-1; 9 nucleotides align to TRBD2. The sequencing here drew on peripheral blood mononuclear cells, taken before stem cell transplant. In nucleotides, the CDR3 is TGTGCCAGCAGTTATACTACAGCGGGAGGTCGGGATGAGCAGTTCTTC. This sequence encodes CASSYTTAGGRDEQFF.